The 6 T cell receptor beta chains below come from one sample, sequenced in a study of neurological immune-mediated disorders. TCRdb reprocessed the 5' RACE reads with MiXCR, giving one entry per CDR3 protein. This sample has 67,000 or so distinct CDR3 sequences, with roughly 13% found just once. Time point noted: longitudinal time-point 1 (baseline). Sequenced material: PBMCs. Every receptor here comes from a female donor with HTLV-1-associated myelopathy (HAM/TSP).

This clonotype was found many times. The V gene is TRBV4-1, the J gene TRBJ2-3; D uncertain. CDR3 length equals 14 residues. Germline V gene sequence: CDR1 MGHRA, CDR2 YSYEKL. Trimming removed 2 bases from V and 7 bases from J, with 13 bases in between. Here the CDR3 reads CASSQPGTDHTQYF. The DNA for the CDR3 is TGCGCCAGCAGCCAACCCGGAACAGATCATACGCAGTATTTT.

This clonotype was picked up a small number of times. V and J are TRBV19 and TRBJ1-6; 9 bases fit TRBD1. CDR3 length equals 17 residues. In germline, CDR1 is LNHDA, CDR2 SQIVND (reference sequence). The ends lost 6 bases at V and 6 bases at J; junction bases unmatched: 12. The CDR3 protein is CASSSSGSGQGNSPLHF. The CDR3 nucleotides read TGTGCCAGTAGCTCCTCCGGATCGGGACAGGGTAATTCACCCCTCCACTTT.

This clonotype has at least ten counts. The chain links TRBV12-3 or TRBV12-4 to TRBJ2-7, with D possibly being TRBD1 or TRBD2 (5 bases each). The CDR3 consists of 14 residues. V was cut by 2 bases and J by 3 bases, with 11 bases left in between. Written as DNA, the CDR3 is TGTGCCAGCAGTTTATGGGACGGGCGCTACGAGCAGTACTTC. Its protein product is CASSLWDGRYEQYF.

This clonotype was counted ten times or more. The genes are TRBV5-1 and TRBJ2-1; 11 bases map to TRBD2. V lost 0 bases to trimming and J lost 4 bases; unmatched junction nucleotides: 6. CDR1 SGHRS and CDR2 YFSETQ come from the germline V gene. The CDR3 consists of 17 residues. CDR3 amino acids: CASSLGSGGASYNEQFF. Here the CDR3 DNA reads TGCGCCAGCAGCTTGGGTAGCGGGGGGGCATCGTACAATGAGCAGTTCTTC.

This clonotype was seen many times. The V call is TRBV24-1, the J call TRBJ2-3; D is ambiguous. From germline, CDR1 is KGHDR and CDR2 SFDVKD. The CDR3 totals 17 residues. The germline V and J ends were trimmed by 0 bases and 0 bases, with 12 bases remaining between them. The CDR3 sequence is CATSDLRTPTSTDTQYF. The CDR3, as DNA: TGTGCCACCAGTGATTTGCGGACCCCCACTAGCACAGATACGCAGTATTTT.

This clonotype occurred a few times. J is TRBJ2-7 and V is TRBV7-2; a possible D gene is TRBD1 (6 bases). From germline, CDR1 is SGHTA and CDR2 FQGNSA. V shed 3 bases and J shed 6 bases, with 15 bases lying between them. CDR3 length equals 14 residues. The CDR3, as DNA: TGTGCCAGCAGCTTCGATCTCTACAGGGCCGAGCAGTACTTC. Translated: CASSFDLYRAEQYF.